This TCR beta chain originates from a study of cytomegalovirus exposure and HLA in healthy donors. Study-wide results and limits: Later findings reportedly placed an Asian-associated ancestry cluster below the approximately 670-donor mean for N-insertions. In a later analysis, most CMV-associated TCR beta chains appeared HLA-restricted. In a later analysis, across HLA loci, associated TCR counts were highest for DRB1, lowest for HLA-C. The CMV antigen specificity of a few CMV-associated chains was confirmed through in vitro analysis.

The PCR ran on 60 Vbeta and 13 Jbeta primers. TCRdb's copy holds only in-frame clones and misses some; the assay was immunoSEQ multiplex PCR. This table holds tens of thousands of clones, roughly 75% found once. The CDR3 extends over 15 amino acids. Germline loops: CDR1 LNHDA, CDR2 SQIVND (reference sequence). Unmatched junction bases numbered 6, after V lost 1 base and J lost 8 bases. About this clone: Its target is not known.

The receptor was derived from a man aged 55 to 70 in good health and CMV-seronegative. The V gene is TRBV19, the J gene TRBJ2-1, with 9 bases fitting TRBD2. Sequenced: PBMCs. CDR3 bases: TGTGCCAGTAGTATAGGGGCTAGCGGGGAAGATGAGCAGTTCTTC. Amino acids: CASSIGASGEDEQFF.